The next 24 T cell receptor beta chains were all read from a single sample in a study of T cells expressing NK-cell markers. TCRdb reprocessed the 5' RACE reads; each CDR3 protein has one entry and no DNA is given. Its clone listing holds a few hundred thousand distinct CDR3 sequences. Source material: blood T cells: a sorted CD56 or NKG2C T cell subset, CD4+ or CD8+ T cells, or bulk PBMC T cells (not recorded which). These receptors were collected from a man aged 18-70 years in good health.

The rearrangement links TRBV18 to TRBJ2-7; the TRBD1 assignment by TCRdb is unverifiable without DNA. The CDR3 totals 14 residues. CDR1 and CDR2 (germline): KGHSH, LQKENI. The CDR3 sequence: CASSRDRVMGEQYF.

The chain uses TRBV5-1 and TRBJ1-6. CDR1 and CDR2 from the germline V gene are SGHRS and YFSETQ. The CDR3 is made up of 16 amino acids. Here the CDR3 reads CASSPRQSSYNSPLHF.

V is TRBV21-1 and J is TRBJ2-7. TRBV21-1 corresponds to a pseudogene. The CDR3 sequence is 17 residues long. The CDR3 reads CASSKVGVFIYVYEQYF.

The chain uses TRBV4-2 and TRBJ1-3; TCRdb's D call, TRBD1, is unchecked because there is no DNA. CDR3 length equals 17 residues. Germline V CDR1 and CDR2: LGHNA, YNFKEQ. CDR3 in amino acids: CASSQDRQGVFGNTIYF.

This chain joins TRBV27 and TRBJ1-6; the D call from TCRdb, TRBD1, cannot be confirmed without DNA. In germline, CDR1 is MNHEY, CDR2 SMNVEV (reference sequence). The CDR3 extends over 15 amino acids. The CDR3 reads CASSWTGQGNSPLHF.

The chain couples TRBV5-1 to TRBJ2-1. Germline CDR1 is SGHRS and CDR2 is YFSETQ. The CDR3 spans 15 residues. CDR3 protein: CASSWGAQPYNEQFF.

The chain couples TRBV6-5 to TRBJ1-1; the D gene TCRdb calls, TRBD1, cannot be checked with no DNA. Per germline, CDR1 MNHEY and CDR2 SVGAGI. The CDR3 consists of 15 residues. The CDR3 sequence is CASSHRGLLNTEAFF.

The rearrangement uses TRBV12-3 or TRBV12-4 and TRBJ1-5; lacking DNA, the TRBD1 call made by TCRdb goes unchecked. The CDR3 extends over 14 amino acids. The CDR3 here is CASSLTGFGQPQHF.

This rearrangement joins TRBV12-3 or TRBV12-4 to TRBJ2-5; TCRdb's D gene call, TRBD1, goes unchecked for lack of DNA. The CDR3 is 15 amino acids. Here the CDR3 reads CASRTGTVTRETQYF.

The chain is built from TRBV28 and TRBJ2-4; TCRdb designates TRBD1, a call that cannot be tested without DNA. Per germline, CDR1 MDHEN and CDR2 SYDVKM. The CDR3 runs 18 residues. CDR3 amino acids: CASSLSPHGVVTKNIQYF.

V and J are TRBV28 and TRBJ2-3; no DNA is available, so the TRBD2 call from TCRdb remains unchecked. CDR1 is MDHEN and CDR2 is SYDVKM in the germline V gene. The CDR3 consists of 15 residues. The chain's CDR3 is CATLTRLAGSWGQYF.

This chain joins TRBV15 and TRBJ2-5. Per germline, CDR1 LNHNV and CDR2 YYDKDF (reference sequence). The CDR3 has 16 amino acids. CDR3 region: CATSRDSDSRQETQYF.

The gene calls are TRBV21-1 and TRBJ2-1; there is no DNA to check the TCRdb D call of TRBD1. TRBV21-1 is a pseudogene locus. The CDR3 length is 18 residues. The CDR3 region is CASSKARAGVSSYNEQFF.

V usage is TRBV7-9 and J usage is TRBJ1-3. The length of the CDR3 is 16 residues. Germline V CDR1 and CDR2: SEHNR, FQNEAQ (reference sequence). Here the CDR3 reads CASSLETLLSGNTIYF.

The V call is TRBV19, the J call TRBJ1-4. Germline CDR1 LNHDA, CDR2 SQIVND (reference sequence). CDR3 length: 14 amino acids. CDR3 sequence reads: CASTWRASNEKLFF.

V and J are TRBV20-1 and TRBJ2-3; TCRdb designates TRBD1, a call that cannot be tested without DNA. Germline values: CDR1 DFQATT, CDR2 SNEGSKA (reference sequence). The length of the CDR3 is 18 residues. The CDR3: CSATIPFGQGESTDTQYF.

This chain links TRBV5-1 with TRBJ1-6. Per germline, CDR1 SGHRS and CDR2 YFSETQ. The CDR3 totals 15 residues. CDR3 protein: CASSPEGTAGSSLHF.

This rearrangement joins TRBV28 to TRBJ2-1; TCRdb reports TRBD1, a call that lacks DNA to check it against. The CDR3 totals 13 residues. Per the germline V gene, CDR1 is MDHEN and CDR2 is SYDVKM. The CDR3 protein is CASSAEDRDEQFF.

The chain employs TRBV5-1 and TRBJ1-1. The CDR3 covers 15 residues. CDR1 is SGHRS, CDR2 YFSETQ, per germline. The CDR3 region is CASSFDKAFNTEAFF.

The chain links TRBV19 to TRBJ1-1. The germline CDR1 and CDR2 sequences are LNHDA and SQIVND (reference sequence). This CDR3 is 13 amino acids long. The CDR3 loop reads CASRGREATEAFF. The full variable domain, completed using reference TRBV19 and TRBJ1-1, is DGGITQSPKYLFRKEGQNVTLSCEQNLNHDAMYWYRQDPGQGLRLIYYSQIVNDFQKGDIAEGYSVSREKKESFPLTVTSAQKNPTAFYLCASRGREATEAFFGQGTRLTVV.

The gene calls are TRBV4-2 and TRBJ2-7; TCRdb calls TRBD2, which cannot be checked without DNA. Germline CDR1 and CDR2: LGHNA and YNFKEQ. There are 15 residues in the CDR3. This CDR3 is CASSQVGSGASEQYF.

This chain uses TRBV7-6 with TRBJ1-2; the D call from TCRdb, TRBD1, cannot be confirmed without DNA. The CDR3 totals 14 residues. Germline-derived CDR1 and CDR2 are SGHVS and FNYEAQ. The CDR3 loop reads CASSPRQGNYGYTF.

The V gene is TRBV20-1, the J gene TRBJ1-2; no DNA is available, so the TRBD1 call from TCRdb remains unchecked. The CDR3 has 14 amino acids. Germline values: CDR1 DFQATT, CDR2 SNEGSKA (reference sequence). The CDR3 sequence: CSAEGGLGNYGYTF.

The chain carries TRBV20-1 and TRBJ1-2. This CDR3 spans 15 amino acids. CDR1 and CDR2 (germline): DFQATT, SNEGSKA (reference sequence). CDR3 in amino acids: CSARVKGGGSDGYTF.